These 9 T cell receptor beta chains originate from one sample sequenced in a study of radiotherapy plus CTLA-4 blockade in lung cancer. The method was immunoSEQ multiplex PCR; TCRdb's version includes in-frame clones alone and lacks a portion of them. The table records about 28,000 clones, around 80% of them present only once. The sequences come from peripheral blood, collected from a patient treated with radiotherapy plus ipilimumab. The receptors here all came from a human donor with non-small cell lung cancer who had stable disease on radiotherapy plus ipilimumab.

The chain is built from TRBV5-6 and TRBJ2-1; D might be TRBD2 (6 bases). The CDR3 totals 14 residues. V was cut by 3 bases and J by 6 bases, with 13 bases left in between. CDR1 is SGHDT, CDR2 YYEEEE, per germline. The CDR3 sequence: CASSSRLGFNEQFF. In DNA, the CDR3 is TGTGCCAGCAGCTCAAGACTAGGGTTCAATGAGCAGTTCTTC.

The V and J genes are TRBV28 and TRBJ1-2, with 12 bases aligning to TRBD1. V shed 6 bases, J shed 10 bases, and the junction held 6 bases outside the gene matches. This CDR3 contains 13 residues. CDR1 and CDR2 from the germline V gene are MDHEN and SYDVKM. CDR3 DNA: TGTGCCAGCAGATCGGGACAGGGGGCTGTCTACACCTTC. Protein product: CASRSGQGAVYTF.

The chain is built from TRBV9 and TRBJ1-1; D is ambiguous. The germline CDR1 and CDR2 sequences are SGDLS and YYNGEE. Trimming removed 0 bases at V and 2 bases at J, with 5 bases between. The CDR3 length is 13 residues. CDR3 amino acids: CASSVAINTEAFF. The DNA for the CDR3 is TGTGCCAGCAGCGTAGCGATTAACACTGAAGCTTTCTTT.

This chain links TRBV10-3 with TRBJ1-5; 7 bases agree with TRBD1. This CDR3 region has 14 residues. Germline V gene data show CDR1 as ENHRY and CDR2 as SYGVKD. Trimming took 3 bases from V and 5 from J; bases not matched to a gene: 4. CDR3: CAISDRGGDQPQHF. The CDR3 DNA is TGTGCCATCAGTGATAGAGGGGGCGATCAGCCCCAGCATTTT.

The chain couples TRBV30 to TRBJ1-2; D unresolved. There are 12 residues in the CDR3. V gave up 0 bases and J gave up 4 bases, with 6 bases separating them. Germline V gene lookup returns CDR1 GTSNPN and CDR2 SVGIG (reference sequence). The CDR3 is CAWSVRVYGYTF. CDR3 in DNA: TGTGCCTGGAGTGTAAGGGTCTATGGCTACACCTTC.

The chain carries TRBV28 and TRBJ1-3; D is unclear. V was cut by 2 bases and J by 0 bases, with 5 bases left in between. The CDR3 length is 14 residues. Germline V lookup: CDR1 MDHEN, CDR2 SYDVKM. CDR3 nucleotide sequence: TGTGCCAGCAGTTTACTCGGCTCTGGAAACACCATATATTTT. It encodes CASSLLGSGNTIYF. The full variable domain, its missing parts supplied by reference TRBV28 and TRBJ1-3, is DVKVTQSSRYLVKRTGEKVFLECVQDMDHENMFWYRQDPGLGLRLIYFSYDVKMKEKGDIPEGYSVSREKKERFSLILESASTNQTSMYLCASSLLGSGNTIYFGEGSWLTVV.

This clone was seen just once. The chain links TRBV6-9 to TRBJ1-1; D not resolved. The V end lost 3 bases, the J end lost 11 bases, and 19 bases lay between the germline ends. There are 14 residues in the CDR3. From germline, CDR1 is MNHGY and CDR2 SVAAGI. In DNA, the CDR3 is TGTGCCAGCAGTTACAGGCGCACGGACTTTTTGGCTTTCTTT. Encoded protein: CASSYRRTDFLAFF.

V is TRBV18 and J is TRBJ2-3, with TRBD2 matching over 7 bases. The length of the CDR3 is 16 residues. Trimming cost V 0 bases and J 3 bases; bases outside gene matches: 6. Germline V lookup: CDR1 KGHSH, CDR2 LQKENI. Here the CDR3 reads CASSPPNKGGTDTQYF. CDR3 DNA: TGTGCCAGCTCACCACCAAACAAGGGAGGGACAGATACGCAGTATTTT.

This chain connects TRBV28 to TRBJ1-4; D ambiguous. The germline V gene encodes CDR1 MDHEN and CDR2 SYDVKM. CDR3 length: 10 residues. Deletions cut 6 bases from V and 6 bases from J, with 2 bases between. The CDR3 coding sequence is TGTGCCAGCAGAGATGAAAAACTGTTTTTT. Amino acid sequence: CASRDEKLFF.